Reported below is one TCR beta chain. V gave up 4 bases and J gave up 8 bases; unmatched junction bases: 24. The CDR3 extends over 19 amino acids. The germline gives CDR1 SGHRS, CDR2 YFSETQ. Per the authors' pipeline: Counts of nucleated cells, estimated from reference gene primer amplification, were obtained. TCRdb's table, derived via immunoSEQ multiplex PCR, lists solely in-frame clones and lacks some. The V and J calls and the clone size are those of that table, but D and trimming were determined from the DNA. Seen here are about 120,000 clones, more than 75% observed once, and the top ten hold less than 30%. This sample was taken from a study of blood T cell repertoires in COVID-19. Study in general: Collection of acute and convalescent COVID-19 samples took place in the United States, Italy and Spain. From T cells, B-cell-depleted T cells, or PBMCs came the material, which was cDNA or gDNA.

The chain joins TRBV5-1 to TRBJ1-2, with TRBD1 matching over 9 bases. The sample comprised peripheral blood. The clonotype was recovered from a woman in her 70s with acute or convalescent COVID-19. For the CDR3, the DNA is TGCGCCAGCAGCAAAAACATCGACGGGACAGGGTCTAAAGGTAGCGGCTACACCTTC. The encoded protein is CASSKNIDGTGSKGSGYTF.